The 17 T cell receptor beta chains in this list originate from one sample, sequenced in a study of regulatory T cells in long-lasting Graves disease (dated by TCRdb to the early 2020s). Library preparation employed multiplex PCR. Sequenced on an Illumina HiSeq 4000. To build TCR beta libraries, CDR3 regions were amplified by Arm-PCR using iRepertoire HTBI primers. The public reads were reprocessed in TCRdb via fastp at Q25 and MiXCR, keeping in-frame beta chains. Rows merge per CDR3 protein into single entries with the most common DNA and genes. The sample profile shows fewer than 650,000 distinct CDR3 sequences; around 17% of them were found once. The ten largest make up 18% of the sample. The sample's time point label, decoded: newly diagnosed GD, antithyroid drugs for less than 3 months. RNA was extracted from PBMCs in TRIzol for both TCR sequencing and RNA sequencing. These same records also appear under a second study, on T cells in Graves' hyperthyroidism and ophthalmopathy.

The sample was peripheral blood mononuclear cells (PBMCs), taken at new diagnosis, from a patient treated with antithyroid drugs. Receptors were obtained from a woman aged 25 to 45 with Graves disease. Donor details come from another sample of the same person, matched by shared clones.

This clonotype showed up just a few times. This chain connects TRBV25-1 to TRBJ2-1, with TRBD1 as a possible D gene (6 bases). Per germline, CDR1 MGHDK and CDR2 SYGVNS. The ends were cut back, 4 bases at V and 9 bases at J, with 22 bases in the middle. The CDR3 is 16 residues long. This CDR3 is CASSGPGTILGGEQFF. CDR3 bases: TGTGCCAGCAGTGGTCCAGGGACAATTCTTGGTGGTGAGCAGTTCTTC. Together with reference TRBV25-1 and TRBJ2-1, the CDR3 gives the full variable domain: EADIYQTPRYLVIGTGKKITLECSQTMGHDKMYWYQQDPGMELHLIHYSYGVNSTEKGDLSSESTVSRIRTEHFPLTLESARPSHTSQYLCASSGPGTILGGEQFFGPGTRLTVL.

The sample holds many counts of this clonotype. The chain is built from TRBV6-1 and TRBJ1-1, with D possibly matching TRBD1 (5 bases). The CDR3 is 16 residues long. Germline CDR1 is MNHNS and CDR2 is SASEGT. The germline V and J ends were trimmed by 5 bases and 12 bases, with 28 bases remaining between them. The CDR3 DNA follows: TGTGCCAGCAGTAGCCAGGCCGGGACCCATGGGGGATTATCTTTCTTT. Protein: CASSSQAGTHGGLSFF.

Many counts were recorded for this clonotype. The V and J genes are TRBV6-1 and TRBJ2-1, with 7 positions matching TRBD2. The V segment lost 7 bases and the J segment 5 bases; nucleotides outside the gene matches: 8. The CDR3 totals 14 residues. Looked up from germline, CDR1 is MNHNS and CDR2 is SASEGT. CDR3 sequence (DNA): TGTGCCAGCACTGTCCCGGGGGGTAACAATGAGCAGTTCTTC. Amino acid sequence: CASTVPGGNNEQFF.

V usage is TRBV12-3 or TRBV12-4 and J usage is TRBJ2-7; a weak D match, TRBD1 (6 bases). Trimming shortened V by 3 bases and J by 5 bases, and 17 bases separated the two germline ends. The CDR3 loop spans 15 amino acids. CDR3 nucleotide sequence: TGTGCCAGCAGTTTCAGGGACACTGGGGCTAACGAGCAGTACTTC. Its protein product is CASSFRDTGANEQYF.

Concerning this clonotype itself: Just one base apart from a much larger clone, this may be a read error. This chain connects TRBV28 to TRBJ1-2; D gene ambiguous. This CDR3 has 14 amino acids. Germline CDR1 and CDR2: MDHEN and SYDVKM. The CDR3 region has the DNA TGTGTCAGCAGACTAACCGGGTCCGGCTATGGCTACACCTTC. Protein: CVSRLTGSGYGYTF.

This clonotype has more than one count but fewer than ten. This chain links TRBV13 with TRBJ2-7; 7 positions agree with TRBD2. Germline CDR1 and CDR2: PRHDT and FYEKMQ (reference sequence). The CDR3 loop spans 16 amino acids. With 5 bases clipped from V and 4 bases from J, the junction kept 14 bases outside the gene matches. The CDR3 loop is CASSLIGEGQYYEQYF. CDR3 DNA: TGTGCCAGCAGCCTCATCGGGGAGGGCCAATATTACGAGCAGTACTTC.

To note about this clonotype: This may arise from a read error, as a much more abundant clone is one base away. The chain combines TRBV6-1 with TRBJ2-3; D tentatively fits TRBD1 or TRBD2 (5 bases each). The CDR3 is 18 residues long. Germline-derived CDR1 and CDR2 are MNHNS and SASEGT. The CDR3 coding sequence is TGTGCCAGCAGTCCTGGGATTGGTTCCGGGACCTTTACAGGTACGCAGTATTTT. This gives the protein CASSPGIGSGTFTGTQYF.

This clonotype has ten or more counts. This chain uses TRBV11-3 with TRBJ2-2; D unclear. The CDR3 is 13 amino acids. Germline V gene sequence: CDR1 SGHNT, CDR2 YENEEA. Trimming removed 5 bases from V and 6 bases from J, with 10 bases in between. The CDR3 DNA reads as TGTGCCAGCAGCGCGGATAGTTCCGGGGAGCTGTTTTTT. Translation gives CASSADSSGELFF.

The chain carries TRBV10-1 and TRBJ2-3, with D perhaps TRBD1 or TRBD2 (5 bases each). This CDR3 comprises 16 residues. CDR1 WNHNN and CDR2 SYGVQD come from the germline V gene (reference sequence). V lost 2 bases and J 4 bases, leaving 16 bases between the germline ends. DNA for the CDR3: TGCGCCAGCAGTGAGGGGGACGCTCCGGTGTCAGATACGCAGTATTTT. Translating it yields CASSEGDAPVSDTQYF.

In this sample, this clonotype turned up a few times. This CDR3 is CASNPAGYSNQPQHF. CDR3 DNA sequence: TGTGCCAGCAACCCTGCTGGCTACAGCAATCAGCCCCAGCATTTT. This rearrangement joins TRBV9 to TRBJ1-5, with unresolved D. Between the trimmed V and J ends, which lost 6 bases and 1 base, there was a span of 14 bases. CDR1 SGDLS and CDR2 YYNGEE come from the germline V gene. The CDR3 totals 15 residues.

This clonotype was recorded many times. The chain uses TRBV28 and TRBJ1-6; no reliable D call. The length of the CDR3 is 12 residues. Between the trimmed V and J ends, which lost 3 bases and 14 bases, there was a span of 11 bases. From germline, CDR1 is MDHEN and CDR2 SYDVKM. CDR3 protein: CASSFPLRSLHF. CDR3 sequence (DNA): TGTGCCAGCAGTTTTCCCCTGCGGTCCCTCCACTTT.

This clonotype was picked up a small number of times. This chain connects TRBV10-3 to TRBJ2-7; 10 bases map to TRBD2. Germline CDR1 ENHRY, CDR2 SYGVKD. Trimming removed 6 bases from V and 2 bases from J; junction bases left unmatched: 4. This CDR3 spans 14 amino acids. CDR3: CAIRGTSAPYEQYF. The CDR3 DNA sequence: TGTGCCATCAGGGGGACTAGCGCTCCCTACGAGCAGTACTTC.

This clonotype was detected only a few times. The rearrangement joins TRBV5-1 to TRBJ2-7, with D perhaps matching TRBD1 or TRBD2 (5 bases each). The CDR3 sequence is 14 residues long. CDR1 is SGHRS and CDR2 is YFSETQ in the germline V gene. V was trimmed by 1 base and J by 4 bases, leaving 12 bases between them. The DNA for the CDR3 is TGCGCCAGCAGCTTGCAGGGACCGACATACGAGCAGTACTTC. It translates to CASSLQGPTYEQYF.

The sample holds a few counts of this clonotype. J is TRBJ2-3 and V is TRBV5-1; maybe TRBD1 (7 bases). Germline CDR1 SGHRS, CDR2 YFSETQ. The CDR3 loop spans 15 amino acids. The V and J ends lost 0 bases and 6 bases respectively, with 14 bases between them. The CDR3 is CASSLVAGGGDTQYF. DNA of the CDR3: TGCGCCAGCAGCTTGGTGGCAGGGGGAGGCGATACGCAGTATTTT.

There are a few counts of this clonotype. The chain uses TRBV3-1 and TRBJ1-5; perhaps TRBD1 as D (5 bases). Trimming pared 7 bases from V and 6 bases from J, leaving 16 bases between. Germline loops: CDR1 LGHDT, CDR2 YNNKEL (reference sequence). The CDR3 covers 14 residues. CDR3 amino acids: CASNQGWVGQPQHF. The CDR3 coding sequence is TGTGCCAGCAACCAGGGATGGGTAGGTCAGCCCCAGCATTTT.

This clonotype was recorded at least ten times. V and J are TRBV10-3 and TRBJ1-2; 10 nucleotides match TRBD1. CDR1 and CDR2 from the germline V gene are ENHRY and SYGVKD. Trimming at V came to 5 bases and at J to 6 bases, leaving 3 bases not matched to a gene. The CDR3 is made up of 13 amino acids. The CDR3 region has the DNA TGTGCCATCAGTACCGGGACAGGGGATGGCTACACCTTC. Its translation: CAISTGTGDGYTF.

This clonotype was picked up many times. The CDR3 region has the DNA TGTGCCAGCATCTTCGAACAGGGGGCAGATCAGCCCCAGCATTTT. Translation gives CASIFEQGADQPQHF. The chain couples TRBV2 to TRBJ1-5; the match to TRBD1 covers 9 bases. This CDR3 has 15 amino acids. The germline V gene encodes CDR1 SNHLY and CDR2 FYNNEI. With 7 bases clipped from V and 5 bases from J, the junction kept 9 bases outside the gene matches.